This TCR beta chain comes out of a study of blood T cell repertoires in COVID-19. The data were produced by immunoSEQ multiplex PCR, yet TCRdb's version contains in-frame clones alone and is incomplete. The sample holds approximately 220,000 clones, about 91% seen once. This CDR3 has 14 residues. Trimming pared 5 bases from V and 0 bases from J, leaving 8 bases between. Germline loops: CDR1 LNHDA, CDR2 SQIVND (reference sequence). This receptor was identified in a young woman with acute COVID-19. The sequenced sample was PBMCs or T cells enriched from blood (not recorded which). The gene calls are TRBV19 and TRBJ1-3; D is possibly TRBD1 (5 bases). The CDR3 sequence: CASSPGGSGNTIYF. The CDR3 DNA sequence: TGTGCCAGTAGTCCCGGGGGCTCTGGAAACACCATATATTTT.